The 21 T cell receptor beta chains in this list originate from one sample, sequenced in a study of neoadjuvant anti-PD-1 for oral cavity cancer. Time point described: after neoadjuvant nivolumab, at surgical resection. The data were produced by immunoSEQ multiplex PCR, yet TCRdb's version contains in-frame clones alone and is incomplete. The sample comprises about 9,500 clones, 65% to 70% of which are singletons, and roughly 4.3% rests with the top ten. Sequencing was performed on PBMCs, taken after nivolumab (anti-PD-1) treatment. The receptors originated from a person between 40 and 79 years old with oral cavity squamous cell carcinoma.

The chain has TRBV6-1 and TRBJ2-3; D gene unclear. This CDR3 has 11 amino acids. Germline V gene data show CDR1 as MNHNS and CDR2 as SASEGT. V lost 10 bases and J 5 bases, leaving 10 bases between the germline ends. This chain's CDR3 is CATGHGDTQYF. Written as DNA, the CDR3 is TGTGCCACTGGTCATGGAGATACGCAGTATTTT.

This clone was detected only once. V usage is TRBV7-2 and J usage is TRBJ2-3; D ambiguous. The CDR3 is 12 amino acids. The germline gives CDR1 SGHTA, CDR2 FQGNSA. The V and J ends lost 1 base and 8 bases respectively, with 7 bases between them. CDR3 sequence: CASSLDRTTQYF. Written as DNA, the CDR3 is TGTGCCAGCAGCTTAGATCGTACTACGCAGTATTTT.

This clone was counted only a few times. Here the CDR3 DNA reads TGTGCCAGCAGTAACAGGGGTGCACGTCAGCCCCAGCATTTT. The encoded protein is CASSNRGARQPQHF. V and J are TRBV27 and TRBJ1-5; TRBD1 matches 7 bases. The CDR3 extends over 14 amino acids. The V gene's germline CDR1 is MNHEY and CDR2 SMNVEV (reference sequence). V dropped 5 bases and J dropped 6; count of bases not matched to a gene: 7.

The chain links TRBV28 to TRBJ2-1; tentative D call: TRBD1 (6 bases). This CDR3 contains 14 residues. Per the germline V gene, CDR1 is MDHEN and CDR2 is SYDVKM. V lost 8 bases and J lost 5, with 16 bases in between. The CDR3 loop reads CASGQGQGNNEQFF. In DNA, the CDR3 is TGTGCCAGCGGCCAAGGGCAGGGGAACAATGAGCAGTTCTTC.

The chain links TRBV30 to TRBJ1-3; no clear D. The germline V gene has CDR1 GTSNPN and CDR2 SVGIG (reference sequence). CDR3 length: 15 residues. Trimming removed 0 bases from V and 3 bases from J, with 12 bases in between. CDR3 in amino acids: CAWSVRGVGGNTIYF. CDR3 coding DNA: TGTGCCTGGAGTGTACGTGGAGTGGGTGGAAACACCATATATTTT.

The chain uses TRBV19 and TRBJ2-6; D uncertain. The germline V and J ends were trimmed by 5 bases and 0 bases, with 2 bases remaining between them. In germline, CDR1 is LNHDA, CDR2 SQIVND (reference sequence). The CDR3 has 13 amino acids. CDR3 nucleotide sequence: TGTGCCAGTAGTCCCTCTGGGGCCAACGTCCTGACTTTC. Translating gives CASSPSGANVLTF.

The chain joins TRBV2 to TRBJ1-1; 7 positions match TRBD1. CDR1 SNHLY and CDR2 FYNNEI come from the germline V gene. The V segment lost 6 bases and the J segment 5 bases; nucleotides outside the gene matches: 6. The CDR3 contains 13 residues. CDR3 region: CASRDRVGTEAFF. CDR3 DNA sequence: TGTGCCAGCAGAGACAGGGTGGGTACTGAAGCTTTCTTT.

The chain combines TRBV5-6 with TRBJ1-5; weak D call: TRBD1 (5 bases). The length of the CDR3 is 14 residues. Trimming took off 6 bases at V and 5 bases at J, with 15 bases between the two ends. The germline V gene encodes CDR1 SGHDT and CDR2 YYEEEE. The CDR3 loop reads CASTRQGLHQPQHF. CDR3 nucleotide sequence: TGTGCCAGCACCCGCCAGGGACTCCATCAGCCCCAGCATTTT.

V and J are TRBV15 and TRBJ2-7; TRBD2 matches 16 bases. After removal of 3 bases from V and 5 bases from J, the junction contained 19 bases not matched to a gene. The CDR3 contains 21 residues. From germline, CDR1 is LNHNV and CDR2 YYDKDF (reference sequence). The CDR3 DNA follows: TGTGCCACCAGCAGTGACCTTCCGGGACTAGCGGGAGGGCCAAGGCTGGACGAGCAGTACTTC. Amino acids: CATSSDLPGLAGGPRLDEQYF. Looking up the rest from reference TRBV15 and TRBJ2-7 gives the full variable domain: DAMVIQNPRYQVTQFGKPVTLSCSQTLNHNVMYWYQQKSSQAPKLLFHYYDKDFNNEADTPDNFQSRRPNTSFCFLDIRSPGLGDTAMYLCATSSDLPGLAGGPRLDEQYFGPGTRLTVT.

This clone has more than one count but fewer than ten. The chain joins TRBV4-1 to TRBJ1-2; no clear D gene. The CDR3 covers 15 residues. CDR1 and CDR2 (germline): MGHRA, YSYEKL. The V end lost 0 bases, the J end lost 2 bases, and 10 bases lay between the germline ends. CDR3 in amino acids: CASSQDSAGNYGYTF. For the CDR3, the DNA is TGCGCCAGCAGCCAAGATTCCGCGGGGAACTATGGCTACACCTTC.

The chain combines TRBV28 with TRBJ1-2, with TRBD1 matching over 8 bases. CDR3 size: 14 residues. Germline CDR1 and CDR2: MDHEN and SYDVKM. The V gene end was trimmed by 6 bases and the J gene end by 2 bases; junction bases not matched to a gene: 5. The CDR3 spells CASRRTGNNYGYTF. The CDR3 nucleotides read TGTGCCAGCAGACGGACAGGGAACAACTATGGCTACACCTTC.

This clone was detected only once. The rearrangement joins TRBV7-8 to TRBJ1-5; the D gene is possibly TRBD1 (6 bases). V lost 4 bases and J 3 bases, leaving 10 bases between the germline ends. Germline V lookup: CDR1 SGHVS, CDR2 FQNEAQ. The CDR3 is 14 residues long. The CDR3, as DNA: TGTGCCAGCAGCTCCGACAGGTTCAATCAGCCCCAGCATTTT. It codes for CASSSDRFNQPQHF. The full variable domain, completed using reference TRBV7-8 and TRBJ1-5, is GAGVSQSPRYKVAKRGQDVALRCDPISGHVSLFWYQQALGQGPEFLTYFQNEAQLDKSGLPSDRFFAERPEGSVSTLKIQRTQQEDSAVYLCASSSDRFNQPQHFGDGTRLSIL.

This rearrangement joins TRBV14 to TRBJ2-7; the D is unclear. The germline V and J ends were trimmed by 4 bases and 4 bases, with 17 bases remaining between them. CDR1 is SGHDN, CDR2 FVKESK, per germline. The CDR3 covers 15 residues. The CDR3 region has the DNA TGTGCCAGCAGCCCGAGCAGGCCCGTCTCTTACGAGCAGTACTTC. Its protein product is CASSPSRPVSYEQYF.

V and J are TRBV5-4 and TRBJ2-7; the match to TRBD2 covers 13 bases. The CDR3 runs to 17 residues. Germline-derived CDR1 and CDR2 are SGHNT and YYREEE (reference sequence). Trimming removed 0 bases from V and 1 base from J; junction bases left unmatched: 4. The CDR3 sequence is CASSLGLAGGLSYEQYF. The CDR3 nucleotides read TGTGCCAGCAGCTTGGGACTAGCGGGGGGCCTTTCCTACGAGCAGTACTTC.

The gene calls are TRBV5-1 and TRBJ1-1; D uncertain. Germline loops: CDR1 SGHRS, CDR2 YFSETQ. Trimming removed 3 bases at V and 5 bases at J, with 5 bases between. This CDR3 has 11 residues. The CDR3 reads CASSSKTEAFF. CDR3 coding DNA: TGCGCCAGCAGCTCGAAGACTGAAGCTTTCTTT.

The chain is built from TRBV19 and TRBJ1-6; D perhaps matches TRBD1 (5 bases). Germline V lookup: CDR1 LNHDA, CDR2 SQIVND (reference sequence). The CDR3 sequence is 12 residues long. Trimming took off 3 bases at V and 10 bases at J, with 7 bases between the two ends. CDR3 DNA sequence: TGTGCCAGTAGTATCAGGGAATCACCCCTCCACTTT. Translating it yields CASSIRESPLHF. The full variable domain, in which reference TRBV19 and TRBJ1-6 provide the parts outside the CDR3, is DGGITQSPKYLFRKEGQNVTLSCEQNLNHDAMYWYRQDPGQGLRLIYYSQIVNDFQKGDIAEGYSVSREKKESFPLTVTSAQKNPTAFYLCASSIRESPLHFGNGTRLTVT.

This chain uses TRBV7-3 with TRBJ2-7; TRBD2 might be the D (6 bases). The V gene lost 5 bases and the J gene lost 3 bases, with 20 bases spanning the gap. Germline assignment: CDR1 SGHTA and CDR2 FQGTGA. The CDR3 totals 16 residues. CDR3 loop: CASSPVHGSMLYEQYF. As DNA, the CDR3 is TGTGCCAGCAGCCCAGTGCACGGGAGCATGCTCTACGAGCAGTACTTC.

The chain uses TRBV9 and TRBJ2-1; possible D gene TRBD1, 6 bases. The ends were cut back, 7 bases at V and 1 base at J, with 15 bases in the middle. Germline V gene data show CDR1 as SGDLS and CDR2 as YYNGEE. The CDR3 length is 15 residues. Here the CDR3 DNA reads TGTGCCAGCTCCCAGGGGAGAGGGTCCTACAATGAGCAGTTCTTC. Protein: CASSQGRGSYNEQFF.

This clone was observed once. V gene TRBV7-2 combines with J gene TRBJ2-3, with 8 positions matching TRBD2. V lost 4 bases to trimming and J lost 5 bases; unmatched junction nucleotides: 8. The germline V gene has CDR1 SGHTA and CDR2 FQGNSA. The CDR3 covers 15 residues. CDR3 sequence reads: CASSSFPRGGDTQYF. CDR3 DNA: TGTGCCAGCAGCTCTTTTCCCCGGGGGGGAGATACGCAGTATTTT.

CDR3 coding DNA: TGTGCCAGCAGCCCCGGACAGGGGGCCACCTATGGCTACACCTTC. It codes for CASSPGQGATYGYTF. The chain employs TRBV13 and TRBJ1-2, with 11 bases matching TRBD1. In germline, CDR1 is PRHDT, CDR2 FYEKMQ (reference sequence). The CDR3 covers 15 residues. J was trimmed by 4 bases and V by 5 bases; bases with no gene match: 6.

CDR3 amino acids: CASKRTRTNYGYTF. The CDR3 coding sequence is TGTGCCAGTAAACGGACACGGACAAACTATGGCTACACCTTC. V and J are TRBV19 and TRBJ1-2, with a tentative D call TRBD1 (5 bases). V dropped 7 bases and J dropped 2 bases, with 14 bases sitting between them. Germline V gives CDR1 LNHDA, CDR2 SQIVND (reference sequence). The CDR3 is 14 amino acids.